A few counts support the clone carrying this TCR beta chain. Its antigen is not known. In the PCR, 60 Vbeta and 13 Jbeta primers were used. TCRdb's copy holds only in-frame clones and misses some; the assay was immunoSEQ multiplex PCR. The sample includes about 110,000 clones, around 77% of them seen just once. CDR1 and CDR2 (germline): SEHNR, FQNEAQ (reference sequence). V was trimmed by 3 bases and J by 4 bases, leaving 3 bases between them. The CDR3 runs 11 residues. The data were taken from a study of cytomegalovirus exposure and HLA in healthy donors. Study-level results: A cluster of highly shared sequence variants was likely a sequencing artifact. Rare TCR sequences predominated, though certain public TCRs were found in many donors. In a later analysis, TCR beta V- and J-gene trimming was associated with a missense DCLRE1C variant.

Source material: PBMCs. This sequence joins TRBV7-9 and TRBJ2-5, with D unclear. The receptor was isolated from a woman in her twenties or thirties in good health and CMV-seropositive. CDR3 residues: CASSLAETQYF. Written as DNA, the CDR3 is TGTGCCAGCAGCTTGGCAGAGACCCAGTACTTC.